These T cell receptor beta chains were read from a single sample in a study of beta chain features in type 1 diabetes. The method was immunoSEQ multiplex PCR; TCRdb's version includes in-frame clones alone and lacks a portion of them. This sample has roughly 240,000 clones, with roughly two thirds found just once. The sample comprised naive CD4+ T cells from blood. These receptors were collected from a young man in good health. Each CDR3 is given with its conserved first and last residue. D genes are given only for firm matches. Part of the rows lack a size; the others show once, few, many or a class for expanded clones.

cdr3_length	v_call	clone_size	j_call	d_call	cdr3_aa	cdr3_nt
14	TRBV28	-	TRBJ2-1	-	CASSFEGRYNEQFF	TGTGCCAGCAGTTTTGAGGGGAGGTACAATGAGCAGTTCTTC
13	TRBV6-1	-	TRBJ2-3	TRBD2	CASNRGGTDTQYF	TGTGCCAGCAACCGGGGGGGCACAGATACGCAGTATTTT
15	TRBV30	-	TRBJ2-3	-	CAWSVAPRGADTQYF	TGTGCCTGGAGTGTAGCCCCTAGGGGGGCGGATACGCAGTATTTT
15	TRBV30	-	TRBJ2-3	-	CAWSSGRDLTDTQYF	TGTGCCTGGAGTAGTGGGCGGGACCTCACAGATACGCAGTATTTT
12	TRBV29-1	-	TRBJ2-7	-	CSVPGTGYEQYF	TGCAGCGTTCCCGGGACTGGCTACGAGCAGTACTTC
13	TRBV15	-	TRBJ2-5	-	CATSRWNQETQYF	TGTGCCACCAGCAGGTGGAACCAAGAGACCCAGTACTTC
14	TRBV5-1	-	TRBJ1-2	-	CASSLTGVNYGYTF	TGCGCCAGCAGCTTGACAGGAGTCAACTATGGCTACACCTTC
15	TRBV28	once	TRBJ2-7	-	CASSLRSASSYEQYF	TGTGCCAGCAGTTTGAGAAGCGCAAGCTCCTACGAGCAGTACTTC
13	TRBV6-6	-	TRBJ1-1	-	CASSYTPGDAAFF	TGTGCCAGCAGTTACACTCCGGGCGACGCGGCTTTCTTT
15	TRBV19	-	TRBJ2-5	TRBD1	CASSISTGGRETQYF	TGTGCCAGTAGTATTTCGACAGGGGGGCGAGAGACCCAGTACTTC
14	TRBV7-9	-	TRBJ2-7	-	CASSLAVRRDEQYF	TGTGCCAGCAGCTTAGCAGTTCGGCGGGACGAGCAGTACTTC
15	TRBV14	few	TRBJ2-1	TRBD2	CASSLKRGSYNEQFF	TGTGCCAGCAGCCTCAAGCGGGGATCCTACAATGAGCAGTTCTTC
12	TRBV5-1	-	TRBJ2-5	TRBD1	CASRRDSQTQYF	TGCGCCAGCAGACGGGACAGCCAGACCCAGTACTTC
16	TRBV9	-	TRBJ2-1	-	CASSVGVTGSYNEQFF	TGTGCCAGCAGCGTAGGAGTTACGGGCTCCTACAATGAGCAGTTCTTC
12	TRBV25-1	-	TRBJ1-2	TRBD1	CASRKGAEGYTF	TGTGCCAGCAGAAAGGGGGCTGAGGGCTACACCTTC
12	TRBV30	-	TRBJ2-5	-	CAWSIGRGTQYF	TGTGCCTGGAGTATTGGGCGAGGGACCCAGTACTTC
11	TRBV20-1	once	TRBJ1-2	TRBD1	CSGTGEYGYTF	TGCAGTGGCACAGGGGAATATGGCTACACCTTC
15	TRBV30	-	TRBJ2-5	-	CAWKPGPPYQETQYF	TGTGCCTGGAAACCGGGACCCCCGTACCAAGAGACCCAGTACTTC
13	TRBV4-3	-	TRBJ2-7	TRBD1	CASSHLDRDEQYF	TGCGCCAGCAGCCATCTTGACAGGGACGAGCAGTACTTC
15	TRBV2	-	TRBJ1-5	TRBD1	CASREDRAMNQPQHF	TGTGCCAGCAGGGAAGACAGGGCCATGAATCAGCCCCAGCATTTT
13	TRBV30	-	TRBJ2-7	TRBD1	CAWSVGQGYEQYF	TGTGCCTGGAGTGTGGGACAGGGATACGAGCAGTACTTC
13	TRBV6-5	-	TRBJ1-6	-	CASSSLGNSPLHF	TGTGCCAGCAGTTCCCTAGGGAATTCACCCCTCCACTTT
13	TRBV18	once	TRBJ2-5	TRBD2	CASSPTSEETQYF	TGTGCCAGCTCCCCGACTAGCGAAGAGACCCAGTACTTC
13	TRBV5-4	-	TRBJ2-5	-	CASSTGVAETQYF	TGTGCCAGCAGCACGGGAGTCGCAGAGACCCAGTACTTC
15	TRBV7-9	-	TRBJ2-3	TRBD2	CASRPRAGGTDTQYF	TGTGCCAGCAGACCTCGGGCGGGAGGCACAGATACGCAGTATTTT
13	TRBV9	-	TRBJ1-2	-	CASSVDRAYGYTF	TGTGCCAGCAGCGTCGATCGGGCTTATGGCTACACCTTC
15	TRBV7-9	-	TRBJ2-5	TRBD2	CASSSVASGQETQYF	TGTGCCAGCAGCTCAGTGGCTAGCGGGCAAGAGACCCAGTACTTC
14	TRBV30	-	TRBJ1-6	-	CAWSVHVYNSPLHF	TGTGCCTGGAGTGTACATGTCTATAATTCACCCCTCCACTTT
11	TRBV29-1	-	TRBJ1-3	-	CSVEAGNTIYF	TGCAGCGTTGAAGCTGGAAACACCATATATTTT
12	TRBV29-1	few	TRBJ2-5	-	CSVAGAEETQYF	TGCAGCGTTGCGGGGGCGGAAGAGACCCAGTACTTC
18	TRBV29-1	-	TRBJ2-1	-	CSVETQGLPLSSYNEQFF	TGCAGCGTTGAGACTCAGGGTCTGCCCTTGAGCTCCTACAATGAGCAGTTCTTC
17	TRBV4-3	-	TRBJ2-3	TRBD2	CASSQGTSRSLTDTQYF	TGCGCCAGCAGCCAAGGGACTAGCCGGTCCCTCACAGATACGCAGTATTTT
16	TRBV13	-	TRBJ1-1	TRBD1	CASSPGQGRANTEAFF	TGTGCCAGCAGCCCCGGACAGGGGAGGGCAAACACTGAAGCTTTCTTT
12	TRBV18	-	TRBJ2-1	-	CASSPLGDEQFF	TGTGCCAGCTCACCTTTGGGGGATGAGCAGTTCTTC
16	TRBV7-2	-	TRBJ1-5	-	CASSLGPGLQNQPQHF	TGTGCCAGCAGCTTAGGTCCGGGACTGCAGAATCAGCCCCAGCATTTT
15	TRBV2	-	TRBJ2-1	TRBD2	CASSELAGGYNEQFF	TGTGCCAGCAGTGAACTAGCGGGGGGCTACAATGAGCAGTTCTTC
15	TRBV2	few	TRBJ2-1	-	CASKLGSHIYNEQFF	TGTGCCAGCAAACTGGGCAGTCATATCTACAATGAGCAGTTCTTC
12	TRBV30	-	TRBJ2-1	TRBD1	CAYGTGESEQFF	TGTGCCTACGGGACAGGGGAAAGTGAGCAGTTCTTC
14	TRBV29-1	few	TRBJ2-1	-	CSARQGRGANEQFF	TGCAGCGCACGCCAAGGGCGAGGGGCGAATGAGCAGTTCTTC
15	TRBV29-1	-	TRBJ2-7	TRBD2	CSVVYSSGSFGEQYF	TGCAGCGTTGTTTATTCTAGCGGGAGTTTCGGCGAGCAGTACTTC
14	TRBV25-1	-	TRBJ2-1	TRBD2	CASSQGTRGGEQFF	TGTGCCAGCAGTCAAGGGACTAGAGGCGGTGAGCAGTTCTTC
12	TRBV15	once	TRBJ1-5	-	CATSRADQPQHF	TGTGCCACCAGCAGAGCGGATCAGCCCCAGCATTTT
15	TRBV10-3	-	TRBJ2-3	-	CAISESESSTDTQYF	TGTGCCATCAGTGAGTCGGAGTCGAGCACAGATACGCAGTATTTT
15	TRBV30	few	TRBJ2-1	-	CAWRKGTVEYNEQFF	TGTGCCTGGAGAAAGGGAACGGTAGAGTACAATGAGCAGTTCTTC
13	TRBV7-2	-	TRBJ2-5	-	CASSARITETQYF	TGTGCCAGCAGCGCCCGAATTACGGAGACCCAGTACTTC
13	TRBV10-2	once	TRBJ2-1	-	CASDRDPYNEQFF	TGCGCCAGTGATAGGGACCCGTACAATGAGCAGTTCTTC
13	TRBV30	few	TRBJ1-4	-	CAWSLGNNEKLFF	TGTGCCTGGAGTTTGGGGAATAATGAAAAACTGTTTTTT
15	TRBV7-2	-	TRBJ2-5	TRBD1	CASSFPGQGQETQYF	TGTGCCAGCAGCTTTCCGGGACAGGGTCAAGAGACCCAGTACTTC
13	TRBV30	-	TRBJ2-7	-	CAWSVVTHYEQYF	TGTGCCTGGAGTGTAGTGACCCACTACGAGCAGTACTTC
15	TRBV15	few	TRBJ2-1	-	CATSRDLESYNEQFF	TGTGCCACCAGCAGAGATCTAGAATCCTACAATGAGCAGTTCTTC
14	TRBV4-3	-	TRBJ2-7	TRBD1	CASSPAIQGREQYF	TGCGCCAGCAGCCCAGCCATACAGGGGCGCGAGCAGTACTTC
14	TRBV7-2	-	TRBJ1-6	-	CASSLQGNNSPLHF	TGTGCCAGCAGCTTACAGGGTAATAATTCACCCCTCCACTTT
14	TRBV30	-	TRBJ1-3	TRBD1	CALHPQGERNTIYF	TGTGCCCTTCACCCTCAGGGGGAAAGAAACACCATATATTTT